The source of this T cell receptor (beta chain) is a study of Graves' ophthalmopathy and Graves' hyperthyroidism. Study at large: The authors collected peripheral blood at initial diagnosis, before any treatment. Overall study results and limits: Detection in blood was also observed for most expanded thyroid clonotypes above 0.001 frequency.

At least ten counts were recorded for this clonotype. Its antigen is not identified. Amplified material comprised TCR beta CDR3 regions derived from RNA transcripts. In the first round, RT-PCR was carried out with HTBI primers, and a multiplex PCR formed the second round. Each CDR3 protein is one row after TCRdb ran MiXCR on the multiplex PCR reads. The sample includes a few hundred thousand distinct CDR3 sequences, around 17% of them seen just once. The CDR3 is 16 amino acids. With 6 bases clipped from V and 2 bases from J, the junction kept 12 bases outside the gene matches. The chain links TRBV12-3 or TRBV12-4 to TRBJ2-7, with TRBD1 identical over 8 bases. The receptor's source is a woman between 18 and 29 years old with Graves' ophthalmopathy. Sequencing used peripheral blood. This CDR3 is CASRPHGRGLAYEQYF. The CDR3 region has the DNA TGTGCCAGCAGACCTCATGGCAGGGGGCTCGCCTACGAGCAGTACTTC.